This TCR beta chain came from a study of post-analysis software for immune sequencing data. General study results and limits: For normalized Chao1 diversity, multiple sclerosis patients scored significantly lower than controls did.

This clonotype was counted only a few times. The antigen remains undetermined. Being one base from a much bigger clone, this may be a read error. Incorporated into the TCR beta cDNA libraries were unique molecular identifiers, which served to reduce PCR and sequencing biases. TCRdb re-analysed the PCR reads in MiXCR, keeping a single row per CDR3 protein. The table has around 250,000 distinct CDR3 sequences, 30% to 45% seen once; the top ten hold around 4.8%. The receptor comes from a girl between 5 and 17 years old with multiple sclerosis. The sequenced sample consisted of blood.

The CDR3 nucleotides are TGTGCCATCAGTGAGTACTCTAGGGGAAATGAGCAGTTCTTC. It codes for CAISEYSRGNEQFF. This chain joins TRBV10-3 and TRBJ2-1; possibly TRBD1 for D (5 bases). CDR3 length: 14 residues. Trimming took 1 base from V and 7 from J, leaving 11 bases between them. Germline V gene lookup returns CDR1 ENHRY and CDR2 SYGVKD.